One and the same sample provided the 24 T cell receptor beta chains below, sequenced in a study of T cell repertoires in cytomegalovirus infection. One entry per CDR3 protein results from TCRdb running MiXCR on the reads. The sample lists approximately 910,000 distinct CDR3 sequences, around 30% seen once, with around 15% in the top ten. No antigens are known for them. The sequences come from cultured CD8+ T cells from PBMCs, collected from culture after CMV antigen stimulation. The receptors derive from a human donor in good health (CMV status not recorded). Some clones in this sample may be carry-over from other donors' samples.

The V call is TRBV29-1, the J call TRBJ1-2; 7 positions agree with TRBD1. Losses at the gene ends were 1 base for V and 4 bases for J; bases not matched to a gene: 12. The CDR3 covers 16 residues. Germline values: CDR1 SQVTM, CDR2 ANQGSEA. This CDR3 reads CSVEASRTGRPYGYTF. The CDR3 region has the DNA TGCAGCGTTGAAGCTTCCAGGACAGGCCGTCCCTATGGCTACACCTTC.

This clonotype appeared a single time. This chain uses TRBV19 with TRBJ1-5; D is perhaps TRBD1 (6 bases). This CDR3 comprises 21 residues. Trimming removed 6 bases at V and 1 base at J, with 31 bases between. Germline CDR1 is LNHDA and CDR2 is SQIVND (reference sequence). Here the CDR3 reads CASRADGQLATSISSNQPQHF. The CDR3 coding sequence is TGTGCCAGTAGAGCCGATGGACAGTTAGCAACATCGATCTCAAGCAATCAGCCCCAGCATTTT.

This clonotype was picked up a small number of times. V and J are TRBV12-3 or TRBV12-4 and TRBJ1-1; D not certain. The length of the CDR3 is 13 residues. V was shortened by 6 bases and J by 3 bases, with 11 bases between the two germline ends. The CDR3 nucleotides are TGTGCCAGCAGACCTCAGAAGGACACTGAAGCTTTCTTT. Translation gives CASRPQKDTEAFF.

The J gene is TRBJ1-1, the V gene TRBV27, with 8 bases that match TRBD1. CDR1 is MNHEY, CDR2 SMNVEV, per germline (reference sequence). The junction had 7 bases not matched to a gene; V was cut back by 3 bases and J by 10 bases. This CDR3 has 13 amino acids. This CDR3 is CASSFGQGVAAFF. The CDR3 DNA follows: TGTGCCAGCAGTTTTGGACAGGGAGTGGCAGCTTTCTTT.

This clonotype was recorded many times. V is TRBV7-6 and J is TRBJ1-1; D perhaps matches TRBD1 (6 bases). Germline V lookup: CDR1 SGHVS, CDR2 FNYEAQ. This CDR3 region has 16 residues. V was trimmed by 4 bases and J by 0 bases, leaving 15 bases between them. The CDR3 reads CASSSVRGLVNTEAFF. In DNA form, the CDR3 reads TGTGCCAGCAGCTCCGTCAGGGGTCTTGTGAACACTGAAGCTTTCTTT.

This clonotype was recorded once. This chain connects TRBV6-2 or TRBV6-3 to TRBJ2-5, with D possibly called TRBD1 or TRBD2 (5 bases each). CDR3 length: 15 amino acids. Trimming removed 0 bases from V and 5 bases from J, with 13 bases in between. Looked up from germline, CDR1 is MNHEY and CDR2 is SVGEGT. The CDR3 is CASSYSGLSGETQYF. As DNA, the CDR3 is TGTGCCAGCAGTTACTCTGGACTCTCAGGGGAGACCCAGTACTTC.

This clonotype was seen repeatedly, ten times or more. The chain uses TRBV28 and TRBJ2-1; 10 bases are a match to TRBD2. CDR1 is MDHEN and CDR2 is SYDVKM in the germline V gene. V dropped 5 bases and J dropped 0; count of bases not matched to a gene: 4. The CDR3 totals 16 residues. CDR3 region: CASSNKRGGSYNEQFF. CDR3 DNA sequence: TGTGCCAGCAGTAACAAGCGGGGGGGCTCCTACAATGAGCAGTTCTTC.

This clonotype was seen a few times. The rearrangement uses TRBV13 and TRBJ1-2; no firm D call. V dropped 4 bases and J dropped 4 bases, with 10 bases sitting between them. The CDR3 is 13 amino acids. Germline CDR1 reads PRHDT; CDR2 reads FYEKMQ (reference sequence). CDR3 in amino acids: CASSSDTIYGYTF. CDR3 coding DNA: TGTGCCAGCAGCTCCGACACCATCTATGGCTACACCTTC.

The chain couples TRBV15 to TRBJ1-2; D remains ambiguous. The V and J ends lost 0 bases and 5 bases respectively, with 1 base between them. Per germline, CDR1 LNHNV and CDR2 YYDKDF (reference sequence). This CDR3 contains 11 residues. Here the CDR3 reads CATSRDYGYTF. The CDR3 DNA sequence: TGTGCCACCAGCAGAGATTATGGCTACACCTTC.

As for this clonotype: A junction end diverges from the germline sequence, so it may reflect a read error. The rearrangement joins TRBV19 to TRBJ2-3, with 7 bases lining up with TRBD2. Germline CDR1 and CDR2: LNHDA and SQIVND (reference sequence). This CDR3 spans 15 amino acids. The DNA of the CDR3 is TGTGTCAGTAGTCCCCTAGCGGAGATCACAGATACGCAGTATTTT. Translated: CVSSPLAEITDTQYF.

This clonotype was detected only a few times. The chain couples TRBV19 to TRBJ2-3; perhaps TRBD1 as D (6 bases). V dropped 9 bases and J dropped 2 bases, with 12 bases sitting between them. CDR1 is LNHDA, CDR2 SQIVND, per germline (reference sequence). This CDR3 has 13 residues. CDR3 sequence reads: CASLGQITDTQYF. The CDR3 bases are TGTGCCAGCCTCGGACAGATCACAGATACGCAGTATTTT.

This clonotype was detected a few times. Germline is not matched at one junction end, which may reflect a read error. The rearrangement uses TRBV5-1 and TRBJ1-4; D is perhaps TRBD1 (6 bases). Germline lookup yields CDR1 SGHRS and CDR2 YFSETQ. The CDR3 length is 16 residues. The CDR3 nucleotides read TGCGCCAGTAGCTTCTTAGGACAGACTGATAATGAAAAACTGTTTTTT. Translation gives CASSFLGQTDNEKLFF.

This clonotype was recorded a few times. The genes are TRBV29-1 and TRBJ2-7; tentatively, D is TRBD1 (7 bases). This CDR3 contains 13 residues. Trimming pared 6 bases from V and 2 bases from J, leaving 14 bases between. Germline-derived CDR1 and CDR2 are SQVTM and ANQGSEA. As DNA, the CDR3 is TGCAGCGTCCCGCGGGACAGAGCCTACGAGCAGTACGTC. Translating it yields CSVPRDRAYEQYV.

This clonotype was detected a few times. This rearrangement joins TRBV10-3 to TRBJ2-1, with 9 bases fitting TRBD1. The CDR3 totals 14 residues. Per germline, CDR1 ENHRY and CDR2 SYGVKD. J gave up 5 bases and V 6 bases, and 5 bases lay outside the gene matches. The CDR3 is CAISPGQGDNEQFF. The CDR3 bases are TGTGCCATCAGCCCGGGACAGGGAGACAATGAGCAGTTCTTC.

This clonotype was detected many times. The chain employs TRBV7-2 and TRBJ2-7; 10 bases are shared with TRBD1. Germline values: CDR1 SGHTA, CDR2 FQGNSA. With V trimmed by 5 bases and J by 3 bases, 4 bases remained unmatched. This CDR3 has 14 amino acids. The CDR3 sequence: CASSDRTGGYEQYF. In nucleotides, the CDR3 is TGTGCCAGCAGCGACCGGACAGGGGGCTACGAGCAGTACTTC.

This clonotype has more than one count but fewer than ten. The chain is built from TRBV6-2 or TRBV6-3 and TRBJ1-3; D gene unclear. Trimming pared 5 bases from V and 4 bases from J, leaving 12 bases between. This CDR3 is 14 amino acids long. Germline V gene lookup returns CDR1 MNHEY and CDR2 SVGEGT. CDR3 nucleotides: TGTGCCAGCAGTCCTGACCCGGCGGGAAACACCATATATTTT. Translating gives CASSPDPAGNTIYF.

This clonotype was picked up a small number of times. This sequence joins TRBV11-2 and TRBJ1-5; no clear D gene. The CDR3 runs to 14 residues. CDR1 SGHAT and CDR2 FQNNGV come from the germline V gene. V was clipped by 3 bases and J by 3 bases, with 9 bases between them. The CDR3 reads CASSLSRTNQPQHF. CDR3 coding DNA: TGTGCCAGCAGCTTGAGTAGAACCAATCAGCCCCAGCATTTT.

The chain is built from TRBV7-9 and TRBJ2-3, with D perhaps matching TRBD2 (5 bases). Per germline, CDR1 SEHNR and CDR2 FQNEAQ (reference sequence). The CDR3 loop spans 15 amino acids. V was cut by 6 bases and J by 1 base, with 14 bases left in between. Here the CDR3 reads CASRETRYRTDTQYF. In nucleotides, the CDR3 is TGTGCCAGCAGGGAAACTAGATACCGCACAGATACGCAGTATTTT.

The rearrangement uses TRBV6-5 and TRBJ2-3, with TRBD2 as a possible D gene (6 bases). Germline V gene sequence: CDR1 MNHEY, CDR2 SVGAGI. The CDR3 runs 13 residues. V gave up 8 bases and J gave up 2 bases, with 11 bases separating them. The chain's CDR3 is CASARGNTDTQYF. In nucleotides, the CDR3 is TGTGCCAGCGCCCGGGGGAACACAGATACGCAGTATTTT.

This clonotype was recorded many times. V and J are TRBV7-6 and TRBJ2-1, with 10 bases aligning to TRBD1. Germline lookup yields CDR1 SGHVS and CDR2 FNYEAQ. Trimming removed 2 bases from V and 5 bases from J; junction bases left unmatched: 6. CDR3 length: 16 residues. The CDR3 nucleotides are TGTGCCAGCAGCTTATGGACAGGGGGTCGACACAATGAGCAGTTCTTC. This sequence encodes CASSLWTGGRHNEQFF.

The chain carries TRBV11-2 and TRBJ2-6; D possibly matches TRBD1 or TRBD2 (6 bases each). Trimming removed 6 bases at V and 2 bases at J, with 11 bases between. The length of the CDR3 is 15 residues. Germline loops: CDR1 SGHAT, CDR2 FQNNGV. CDR3 sequence: CASRGRGPGANVLTF. In nucleotides, the CDR3 is TGTGCCAGCAGGGGTCGGGGGCCTGGGGCCAACGTCCTGACTTTC. Variable domain in full (rest from reference TRBV11-2 and TRBJ2-6): EAGVAQSPRYKIIEKRQSVAFWCNPISGHATLYWYQQILGQGPKLLIQFQNNGVVDDSQLPKDRFSAERLKGVDSTLKIQPAKLEDSAVYLCASRGRGPGANVLTFGAGSRLTVL.

The chain links TRBV27 to TRBJ2-1, with 11 bases identical to TRBD2. CDR3 length: 17 residues. V shed 3 bases, J shed 3 bases, and the junction held 7 bases outside the gene matches. Germline lookup yields CDR1 MNHEY and CDR2 SMNVEV (reference sequence). CDR3 loop: CASSFSRLAGGYNEQFF. DNA of the CDR3: TGTGCCAGCAGTTTCTCGCGGCTAGCGGGGGGCTACAATGAGCAGTTCTTC.

The V and J genes are TRBV27 and TRBJ1-6; D is perhaps TRBD1 (5 bases). Trimming removed 3 bases at V and 9 bases at J, with 12 bases between. CDR1 MNHEY and CDR2 SMNVEV come from the germline V gene (reference sequence). This CDR3 has 14 amino acids. The CDR3 sequence is CASSFGGIGSPLHF. DNA for the CDR3: TGTGCCAGCAGTTTTGGGGGGATTGGTTCACCCCTCCACTTT.

This clonotype has more than one count but fewer than ten. This chain links TRBV7-9 with TRBJ1-1; TRBD1 agrees at 8 bases. Germline lookup yields CDR1 SEHNR and CDR2 FQNEAQ (reference sequence). The CDR3 loop spans 15 amino acids. The J segment lost 0 bases and the V segment lost 2 bases, leaving 2 bases of the junction unmatched. The DNA for the CDR3 is TGTGCCAGCAGCTTAAAACAGGGGGTGAACACTGAAGCTTTCTTT. It encodes CASSLKQGVNTEAFF.